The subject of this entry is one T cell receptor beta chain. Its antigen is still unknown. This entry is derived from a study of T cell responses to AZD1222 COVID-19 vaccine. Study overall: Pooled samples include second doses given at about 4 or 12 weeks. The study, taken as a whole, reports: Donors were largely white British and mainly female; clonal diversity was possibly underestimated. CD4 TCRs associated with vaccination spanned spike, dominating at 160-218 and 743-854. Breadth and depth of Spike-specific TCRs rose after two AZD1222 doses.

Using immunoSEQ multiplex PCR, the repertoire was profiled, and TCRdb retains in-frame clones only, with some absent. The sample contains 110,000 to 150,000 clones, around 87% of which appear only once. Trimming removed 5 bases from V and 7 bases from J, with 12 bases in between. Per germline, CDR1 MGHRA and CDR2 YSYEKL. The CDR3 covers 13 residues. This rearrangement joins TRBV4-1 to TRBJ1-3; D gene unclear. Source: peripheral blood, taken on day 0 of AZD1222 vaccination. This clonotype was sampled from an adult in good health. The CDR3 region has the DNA TGCGCCAGCAGCGGGTGGGGTTCGAACACCATATATTTT. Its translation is CASSGWGSNTIYF.